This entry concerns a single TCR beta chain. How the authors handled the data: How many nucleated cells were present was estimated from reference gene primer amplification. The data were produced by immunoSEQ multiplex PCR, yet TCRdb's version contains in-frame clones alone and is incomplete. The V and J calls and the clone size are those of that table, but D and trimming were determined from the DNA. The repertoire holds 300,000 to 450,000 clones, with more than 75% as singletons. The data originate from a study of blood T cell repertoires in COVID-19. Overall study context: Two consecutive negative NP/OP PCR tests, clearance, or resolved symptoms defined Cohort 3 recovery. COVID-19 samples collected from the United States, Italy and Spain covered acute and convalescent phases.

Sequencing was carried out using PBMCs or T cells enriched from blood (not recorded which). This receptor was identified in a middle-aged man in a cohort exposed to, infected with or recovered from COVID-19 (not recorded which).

The chain's CDR3 is CASSKVTGYNSPLHF. The CDR3 DNA follows: TGTGCCAGCAGCAAAGTAACAGGGTATAATTCACCCCTCCACTTT. This chain joins TRBV21-1 and TRBJ1-6; the table's TRBD1 call for D was not verified on the DNA. TRBV21-1 is a listed pseudogene. CDR3 size: 15 residues.